This paragraph reports one T cell receptor (beta chain). These data originate in a study of PD-1 blockade in classical Hodgkin lymphoma. Across the whole study: Nivolumab dosed at 3 mg/kg went to patients intravenously every 2 weeks.

Following autologous stem cell transplantation, relapse occurred in every patient, and exposure to brentuximab vedotin varied. Classifying best responses yielded complete response, partial response or progressive disease. Measured with immunoSEQ multiplex PCR; TCRdb has only the in-frame clones, and not every one. The data show 20,000 to 25,000 clones, more than 65% seen once. Germline V gives CDR1 LGHNA, CDR2 YSLEER. The CDR3 loop spans 15 amino acids. Between the trimmed V and J ends, which lost 0 bases and 6 bases, there was a span of 9 bases. The specimen comprised peripheral blood mononuclear cells (PBMCs), sampled at baseline. The chain is built from TRBV4-3 and TRBJ1-6; D is ambiguous. This receptor was identified in a human donor with classical Hodgkin lymphoma. CDR3 in DNA: TGCGCCAGCAGCCAAGATAGGGCAGCTAATTCACCCCTCCACTTT. This gives the protein CASSQDRAANSPLHF.